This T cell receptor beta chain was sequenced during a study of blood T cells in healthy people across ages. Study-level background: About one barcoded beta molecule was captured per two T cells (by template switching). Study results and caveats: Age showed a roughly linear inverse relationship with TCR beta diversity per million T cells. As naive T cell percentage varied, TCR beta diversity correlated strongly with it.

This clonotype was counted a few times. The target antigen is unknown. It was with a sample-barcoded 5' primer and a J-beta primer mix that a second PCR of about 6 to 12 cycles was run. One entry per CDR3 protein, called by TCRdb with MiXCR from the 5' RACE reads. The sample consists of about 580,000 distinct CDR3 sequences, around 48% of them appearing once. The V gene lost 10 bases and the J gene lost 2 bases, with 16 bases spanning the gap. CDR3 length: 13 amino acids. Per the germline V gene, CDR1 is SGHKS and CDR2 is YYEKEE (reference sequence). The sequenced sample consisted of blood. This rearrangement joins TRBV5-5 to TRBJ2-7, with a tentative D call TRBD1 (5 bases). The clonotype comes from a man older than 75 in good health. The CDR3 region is CASTAGRAYEQYF. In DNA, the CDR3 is TGTGCCTCTACTGCCGGCAGGGCCTACGAGCAGTACTTC.